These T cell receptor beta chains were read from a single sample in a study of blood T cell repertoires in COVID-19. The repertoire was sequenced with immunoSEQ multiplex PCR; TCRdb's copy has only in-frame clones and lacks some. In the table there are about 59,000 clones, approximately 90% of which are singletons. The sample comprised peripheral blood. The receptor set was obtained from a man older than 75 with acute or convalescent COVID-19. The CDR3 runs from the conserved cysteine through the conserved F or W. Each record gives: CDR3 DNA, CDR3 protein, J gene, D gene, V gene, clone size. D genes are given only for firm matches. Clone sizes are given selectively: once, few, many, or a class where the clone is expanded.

TGTGCCAGCATTAATCAGGTTGGAGAGACCCAGTACTTC	CASINQVGETQYF	TRBJ2-5	.	TRBV7-8	once
TGTGCCAGCAGTTTCGCCCCCCGGGGGGGGGCAGATACGCAGTATTTT	CASSFAPRGGADTQYF	TRBJ2-3	TRBD2	TRBV6-5	once
TGTGCCAGCTCACCACCCACTAGCTCGCAGACCCAGTACTTC	CASSPPTSSQTQYF	TRBJ2-5	.	TRBV18	.
TGTGCCAGCAGCTTTGGGGCAGGGTGGGGAACTAACTATGGCTACACCTTC	CASSFGAGWGTNYGYTF	TRBJ1-2	.	TRBV7-2	.
TGTGCCAGCAGCTTAGAGGGAAATGAAAAACTGTTTTTT	CASSLEGNEKLFF	TRBJ1-4	.	TRBV5-6	.
TGTGCCAGCAGTTACAGCAGGGCTGGAAACACCATATATTTT	CASSYSRAGNTIYF	TRBJ1-3	.	TRBV6-5	.
TGCGCCAGCAGCAGAGGGACAGCGAACACCGGGGAGCTGTTTTTT	CASSRGTANTGELFF	TRBJ2-2	TRBD1	TRBV5-1	.
TGTGCCAGCTTTCGCCGAGGGGGACAGACCAACTACGAGCAGTACTTC	CASFRRGGQTNYEQYF	TRBJ2-7	TRBD1	TRBV28	once
TGTGCTAGTGGTTTTCAGGGAGAGACCCAGTACTTC	CASGFQGETQYF	TRBJ2-5	.	TRBV12-5	.
TGTGCCAGCAGCTTAGTTCTCCCCCAGGGGGCAGGGTCCTACAATGAGCAGTTCTTC	CASSLVLPQGAGSYNEQFF	TRBJ2-1	TRBD1	TRBV13	.
TGCGCCAGCAGTGAGAGCGGGGGGGCCTCAGAGACCCAGTACTTC	CASSESGGASETQYF	TRBJ2-5	TRBD2	TRBV10-2	.
TGTGCCAGCAGCCTCAGGGGGGACAATCAGCCCCAGCATTTT	CASSLRGDNQPQHF	TRBJ1-5	TRBD1	TRBV6-5	.
TGTGCCAGCAGCAGGCCAACCGGGACAGGCAACACCATATATTTT	CASSRPTGTGNTIYF	TRBJ1-3	TRBD1	TRBV5-5	.
TGTGCCAGCAGCTTCGCGGGGGGACCTCAAGAGACCCAGTACTTC	CASSFAGGPQETQYF	TRBJ2-5	TRBD2	TRBV11-3	.
TGTGCCAGCAGCATACAGGACACCGGGGAGCTGTTTTTT	CASSIQDTGELFF	TRBJ2-2	.	TRBV7-9	many
TGTGCCAGCAGTGAAGACTCCGTGGGCGGGGCAGCTTTCTTT	CASSEDSVGGAAFF	TRBJ1-1	.	TRBV6-1	.
TGTGCCAGCATAGATGACAGGGCGGACTATGGCTACACCTTC	CASIDDRADYGYTF	TRBJ1-2	TRBD1	TRBV28	.
TGCGCCAGCAGCACGGGGACAGCCGGTAACTATGGCTACACCTTC	CASSTGTAGNYGYTF	TRBJ1-2	TRBD1	TRBV4-1	.
TGTGCCAGTAGCCCAGCGGGGGGCTATGCCGGGGAGCTGTTTTTT	CASSPAGGYAGELFF	TRBJ2-2	TRBD2	TRBV19	.
TGTGCCAGTAGCGACAGGGGACAGGGCAATGAGCAGTTCTTC	CASSDRGQGNEQFF	TRBJ2-1	TRBD1	TRBV19	.
TGTGCCAGCAGCATCACTAGCGGGGGGGCGGGCGAGCAGTACTTC	CASSITSGGAGEQYF	TRBJ2-7	TRBD2	TRBV7-2	.
TGTGCCAGCAGCCTCGGACTAGCGGGGGTCACAGATACGCAGTATTTT	CASSLGLAGVTDTQYF	TRBJ2-3	TRBD2	TRBV7-6	.
TGCGCCAGCAGTGAGCGGCGACAGGGGGCTTTCGAGCAGTACTTC	CASSERRQGAFEQYF	TRBJ2-7	TRBD1	TRBV10-1	.
TGTGCCAGCAGTGGGCGGTCACCGTCGACCGGGGAGCAGTACTTC	CASSGRSPSTGEQYF	TRBJ2-7	.	TRBV2	.
TGTGCCAGCAGCCGGAAGGGGCCCTACTATGGCTACACCTTC	CASSRKGPYYGYTF	TRBJ1-2	.	TRBV5-6	.
TGTGCCAGCAGCCCTCACAGGGGATCGGATACGCAGTATTTT	CASSPHRGSDTQYF	TRBJ2-3	TRBD1	TRBV11-3	.
TGTGCCAGCTCACCACGGTGGGACACTAGCACAGATACGCAGTATTTT	CASSPRWDTSTDTQYF	TRBJ2-3	.	TRBV18	.
TGTGCCAGCAGTGAGATAGGGACAGGGTACAATGAGCAGTTCTTC	CASSEIGTGYNEQFF	TRBJ2-1	TRBD1	TRBV2	.
TGTGCCAGCAGCTCCCGCGGACTAGCGGAAAATGAGCAGTTCTTC	CASSSRGLAENEQFF	TRBJ2-1	TRBD2	TRBV11-3	.
TGCGCCAGCAGCTTGGTCGGGGGTGAAAAACTGTTTTTT	CASSLVGGEKLFF	TRBJ1-4	.	TRBV5-1	.
TGTGCCATCAGCAAGACAGGGGACCGCAATCAGCCCCAGCATTTT	CAISKTGDRNQPQHF	TRBJ1-5	TRBD1	TRBV10-3	.
TGTGCCAGCAGCGCCTGGACAGGAGGCTATAGCAATCAGCCCCAGCATTTT	CASSAWTGGYSNQPQHF	TRBJ1-5	TRBD1	TRBV7-2	.
TGCACCAGCAGCCAGACAGGGGGTGATGAAAAACTGTTTTTT	CTSSQTGGDEKLFF	TRBJ1-4	.	TRBV1	.
TGTGCCAGCAGCCCGGGGGGGAACACTGAAGCTTTCTTT	CASSPGGNTEAFF	TRBJ1-1	.	TRBV9	once
TGTGCCTGGAGTGTAATAACAGGGTCCACTGAAGCTTTCTTT	CAWSVITGSTEAFF	TRBJ1-1	.	TRBV30	.
TGTGCCAGCAGCTTGGACAGGGCGGGGTACAATGAGCAGTTCTTC	CASSLDRAGYNEQFF	TRBJ2-1	TRBD1	TRBV27	.
TGTGCCAGCAGCTTGGACAGGAGTGAAAAACTGTTTTTT	CASSLDRSEKLFF	TRBJ1-4	.	TRBV5-8	.
TGTGCCAGAATTGAACAGGGGCGGTCGGCTTTCTTT	CARIEQGRSAFF	TRBJ1-1	TRBD1	TRBV2	.
TGTGCCAGCAGCAAAGGGGGGGGCACTGAAGCTTTCTTT	CASSKGGGTEAFF	TRBJ1-1	.	TRBV7-2	.
TGTGCCAGCAGCCCTGGGACAGCACAAGAGACCCAGTACTTC	CASSPGTAQETQYF	TRBJ2-5	TRBD1	TRBV7-9	.